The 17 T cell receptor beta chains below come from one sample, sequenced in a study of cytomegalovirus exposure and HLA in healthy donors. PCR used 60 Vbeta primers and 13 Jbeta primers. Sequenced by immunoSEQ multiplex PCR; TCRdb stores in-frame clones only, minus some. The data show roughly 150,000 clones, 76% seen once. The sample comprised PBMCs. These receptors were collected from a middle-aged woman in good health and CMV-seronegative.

CDR3: CASNNRVDPEAFF. CDR3 DNA sequence: TGTGCCAGCAATAACAGGGTCGACCCTGAAGCTTTCTTT. V usage is TRBV7-9 and J usage is TRBJ1-1; D perhaps matches TRBD1 (6 bases). The germline V gene has CDR1 SEHNR and CDR2 FQNEAQ (reference sequence). Trimming stripped 7 bases from V and 6 bases from J, with 15 bases between. CDR3 length: 13 amino acids.

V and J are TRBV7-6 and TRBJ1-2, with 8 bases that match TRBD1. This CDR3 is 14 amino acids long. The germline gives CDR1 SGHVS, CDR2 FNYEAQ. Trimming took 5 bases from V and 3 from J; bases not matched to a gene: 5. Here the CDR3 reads CASSQLTGDYGYTF. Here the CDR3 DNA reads TGTGCCAGCAGCCAGCTGACAGGGGACTATGGCTACACCTTC. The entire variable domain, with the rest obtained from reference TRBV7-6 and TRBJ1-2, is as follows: GAGVSQSPRYKVTKRGQDVALRCDPISGHVSLYWYRQALGQGPEFLTYFNYEAQQDKSGLPNDRFSAERPEGSISTLTIQRTEQRDSAMYRCASSQLTGDYGYTFGSGTRLTVV.

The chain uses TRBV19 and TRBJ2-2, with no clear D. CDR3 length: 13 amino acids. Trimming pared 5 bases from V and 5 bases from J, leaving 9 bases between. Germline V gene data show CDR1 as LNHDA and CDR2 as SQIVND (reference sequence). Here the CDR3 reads CASSPVETGELFF. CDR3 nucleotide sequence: TGTGCCAGTAGTCCCGTAGAAACCGGGGAGCTGTTTTTT.

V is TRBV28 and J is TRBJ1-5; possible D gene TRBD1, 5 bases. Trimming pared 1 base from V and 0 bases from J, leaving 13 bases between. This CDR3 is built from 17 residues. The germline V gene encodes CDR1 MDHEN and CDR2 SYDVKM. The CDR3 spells CASSLYTGIHSNQPQHF. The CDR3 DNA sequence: TGTGCCAGCAGTTTATACACAGGAATACATAGCAATCAGCCCCAGCATTTT.

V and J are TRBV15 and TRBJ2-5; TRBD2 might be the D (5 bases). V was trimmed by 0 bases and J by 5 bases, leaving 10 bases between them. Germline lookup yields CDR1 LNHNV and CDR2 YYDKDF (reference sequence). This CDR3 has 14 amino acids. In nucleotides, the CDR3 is TGTGCCACCAGCAGAGATCGGGGTGAGGAGACCCAGTACTTC. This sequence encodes CATSRDRGEETQYF.

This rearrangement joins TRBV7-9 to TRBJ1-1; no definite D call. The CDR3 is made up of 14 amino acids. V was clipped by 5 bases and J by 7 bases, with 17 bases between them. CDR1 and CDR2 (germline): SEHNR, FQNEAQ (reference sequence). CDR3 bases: TGTGCCAGCAGCCCCCCCCGGGTAAAGGATGAAGCTTTCTTT. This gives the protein CASSPPRVKDEAFF. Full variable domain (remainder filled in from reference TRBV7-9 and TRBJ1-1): DTGVSQNPRHKITKRGQNVTFRCDPISEHNRLYWYRQTLGQGPEFLTYFQNEAQLEKSRLLSDRFSAERPKGSFSTLEIQRTEQGDSAMYLCASSPPRVKDEAFFGQGTRLTVV.

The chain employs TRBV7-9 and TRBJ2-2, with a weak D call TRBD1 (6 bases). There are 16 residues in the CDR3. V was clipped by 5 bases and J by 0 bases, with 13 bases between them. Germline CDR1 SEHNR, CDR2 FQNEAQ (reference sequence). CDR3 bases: TGTGCCAGCAGCCCAGGGGCCTCGACGAACACCGGGGAGCTGTTTTTT. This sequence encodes CASSPGASTNTGELFF. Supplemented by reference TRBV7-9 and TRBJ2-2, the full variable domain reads DTGVSQNPRHKITKRGQNVTFRCDPISEHNRLYWYRQTLGQGPEFLTYFQNEAQLEKSRLLSDRFSAERPKGSFSTLEIQRTEQGDSAMYLCASSPGASTNTGELFFGEGSRLTVL.

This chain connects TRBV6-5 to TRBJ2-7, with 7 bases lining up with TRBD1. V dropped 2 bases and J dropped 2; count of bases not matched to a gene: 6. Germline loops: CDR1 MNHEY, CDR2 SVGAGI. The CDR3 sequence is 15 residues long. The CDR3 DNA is TGTGCCAGCAGTTACGGGACAGTACACCCCTACGAGCAGTACTTC. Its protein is CASSYGTVHPYEQYF.

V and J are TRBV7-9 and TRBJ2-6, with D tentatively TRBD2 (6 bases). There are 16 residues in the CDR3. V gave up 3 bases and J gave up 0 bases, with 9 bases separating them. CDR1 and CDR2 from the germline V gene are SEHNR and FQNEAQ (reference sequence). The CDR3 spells CASSFRGFSGANVLTF. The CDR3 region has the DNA TGTGCCAGCAGCTTCCGGGGGTTCTCTGGGGCCAACGTCCTGACTTTC.

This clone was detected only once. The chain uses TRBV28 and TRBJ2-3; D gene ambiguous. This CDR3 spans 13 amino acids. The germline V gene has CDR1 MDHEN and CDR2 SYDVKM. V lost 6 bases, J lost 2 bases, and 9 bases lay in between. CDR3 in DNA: TGTGCCAGCAGAGCCTCCTCCACAGATACGCAGTATTTT. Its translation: CASRASSTDTQYF.

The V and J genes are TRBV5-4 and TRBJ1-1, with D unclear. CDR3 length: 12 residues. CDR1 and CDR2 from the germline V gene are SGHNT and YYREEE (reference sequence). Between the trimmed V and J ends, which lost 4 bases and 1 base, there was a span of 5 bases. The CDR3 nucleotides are TGTGCCAGCAGCGGAGGGAACACTGAAGCTTTCTTT. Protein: CASSGGNTEAFF.

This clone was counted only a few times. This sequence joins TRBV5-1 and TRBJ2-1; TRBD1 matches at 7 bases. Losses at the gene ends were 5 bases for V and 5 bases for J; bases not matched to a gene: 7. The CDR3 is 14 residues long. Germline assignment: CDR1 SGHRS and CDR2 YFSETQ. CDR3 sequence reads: CASRKQGIDNEQFF. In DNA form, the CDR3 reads TGCGCCAGCAGGAAACAGGGGATCGACAATGAGCAGTTCTTC.

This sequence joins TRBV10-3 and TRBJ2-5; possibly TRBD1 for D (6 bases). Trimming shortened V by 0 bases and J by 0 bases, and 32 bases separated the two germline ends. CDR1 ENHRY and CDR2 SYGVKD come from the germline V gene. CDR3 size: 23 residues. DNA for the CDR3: TGTGCCATCAGTGAGTCCCGACAGGTTGTTTTCCGTGACACGACTATCTACCAAGAGACCCAGTACTTC. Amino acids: CAISESRQVVFRDTTIYQETQYF.

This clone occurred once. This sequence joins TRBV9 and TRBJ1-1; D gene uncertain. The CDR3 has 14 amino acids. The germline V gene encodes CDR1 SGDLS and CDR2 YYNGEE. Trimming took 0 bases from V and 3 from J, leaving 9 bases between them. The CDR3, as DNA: TGTGCCAGCAGCGTAGCGGGATGGGACACTGAAGCTTTCTTT. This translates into CASSVAGWDTEAFF.

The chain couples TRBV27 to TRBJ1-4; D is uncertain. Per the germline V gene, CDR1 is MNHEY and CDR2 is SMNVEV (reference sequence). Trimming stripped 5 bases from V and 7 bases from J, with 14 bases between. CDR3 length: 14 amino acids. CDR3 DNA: TGTGCCAGCAGTCCCAGCGATTGGGTTGAAAAACTGTTTTTT. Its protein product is CASSPSDWVEKLFF. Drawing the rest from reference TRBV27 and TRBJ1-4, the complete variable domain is EAQVTQNPRYLITVTGKKLTVTCSQNMNHEYMSWYRQDPGLGLRQIYYSMNVEVTDKGDVPEGYKVSRKEKRNFPLILESPSPNQTSLYFCASSPSDWVEKLFFGSGTQLSVL.

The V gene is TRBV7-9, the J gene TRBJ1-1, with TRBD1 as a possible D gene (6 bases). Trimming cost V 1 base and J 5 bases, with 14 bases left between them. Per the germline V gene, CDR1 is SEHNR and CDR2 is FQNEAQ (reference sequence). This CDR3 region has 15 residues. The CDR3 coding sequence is TGTGCCAGCAGCTTAGGGGACATTCGTGGGACTGAAGCTTTCTTT. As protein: CASSLGDIRGTEAFF.

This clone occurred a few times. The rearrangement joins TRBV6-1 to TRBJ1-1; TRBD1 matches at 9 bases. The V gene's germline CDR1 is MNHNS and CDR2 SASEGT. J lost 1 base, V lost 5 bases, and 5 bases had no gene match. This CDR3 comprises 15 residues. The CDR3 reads CASSFEQGANTEAFF. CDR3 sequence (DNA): TGTGCCAGCAGTTTCGAACAGGGGGCGAACACTGAAGCTTTCTTT.